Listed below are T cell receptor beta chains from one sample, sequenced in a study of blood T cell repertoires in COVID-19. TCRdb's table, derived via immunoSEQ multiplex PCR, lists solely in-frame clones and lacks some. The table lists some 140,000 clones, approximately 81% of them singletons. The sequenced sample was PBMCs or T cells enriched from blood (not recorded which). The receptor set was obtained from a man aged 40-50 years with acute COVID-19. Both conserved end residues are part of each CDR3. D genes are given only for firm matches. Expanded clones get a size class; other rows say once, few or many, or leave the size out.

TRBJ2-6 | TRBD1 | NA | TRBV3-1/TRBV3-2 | CASSQRQGRRANVLTF | TGTGCCAGCAGCCAGAGACAGGGCCGTCGGGCCAACGTCCTGACTTTC
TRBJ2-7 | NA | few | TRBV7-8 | CASSLGLSYEQYF | TGTGCCAGCAGCTTAGGACTTTCATACGAGCAGTACTTC
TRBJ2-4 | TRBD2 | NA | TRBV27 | CASSPAGGTKVNQYF | TGTGCCAGCAGTCCGGCGGGTGGGACTAAAGTGAATCAGTACTTC
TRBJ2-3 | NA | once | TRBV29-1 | CSVDRSPDTQYF | TGCAGCGTTGACAGGTCTCCAGATACGCAGTATTTT
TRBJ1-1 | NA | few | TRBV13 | CASSFGGDIGAFF | TGTGCCAGCAGCTTCGGTGGGGACATAGGGGCTTTCTTT
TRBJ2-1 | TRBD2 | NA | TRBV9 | CASSVDLGVAGAPRVNEQFF | TGTGCCAGCAGCGTAGACCTAGGAGTAGCGGGGGCCCCCCGTGTCAATGAGCAGTTCTTC
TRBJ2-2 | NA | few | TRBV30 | CAWSFGLARGGELFF | TGTGCCTGGAGTTTTGGCCTAGCGAGGGGCGGGGAGCTGTTTTTT
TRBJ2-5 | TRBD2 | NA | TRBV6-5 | CASKESGGRETQYF | TGTGCCAGCAAGGAGTCGGGGGGGAGGGAGACCCAGTACTTC
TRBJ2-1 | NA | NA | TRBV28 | CASSVAGTLNNEQFF | TGTGCCAGCAGTGTAGCCGGGACTTTGAATAATGAGCAGTTCTTC
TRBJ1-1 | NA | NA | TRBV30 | CAWQDGGAFF | TGTGCCTGGCAGGATGGAGGAGCTTTCTTT
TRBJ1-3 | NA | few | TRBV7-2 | CASSPGSAISGNTIYF | TGTGCCAGCAGCCCAGGATCGGCTATCTCTGGAAACACCATATATTTT
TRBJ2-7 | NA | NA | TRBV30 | CAWSTVAYEQYF | TGTGCCTGGAGTACAGTCGCCTACGAGCAGTACTTC
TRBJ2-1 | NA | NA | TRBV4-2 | CASSQDWVSRNEQFF | TGTGCCAGCAGCCAAGATTGGGTTAGCCGGAATGAGCAGTTCTTC
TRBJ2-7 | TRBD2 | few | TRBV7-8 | CASSLAGGGRLSYEQYF | TGTGCCAGCAGCTTAGCTGGGGGCGGGAGGCTGTCCTACGAGCAGTACTTC
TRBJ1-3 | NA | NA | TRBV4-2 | CASSQDSSGGNTIYF | TGTGCCAGCAGCCAAGATAGTTCGGGGGGAAACACCATATATTTT
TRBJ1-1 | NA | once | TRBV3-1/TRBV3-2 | CASLDSPSGIQEAFF | TGTGCCAGCCTGGACAGCCCATCCGGCATCCAAGAAGCTTTCTTT
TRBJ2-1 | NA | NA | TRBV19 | CASSIGRTAPYNEQFF | TGTGCCAGTAGTATCGGTCGGACAGCTCCCTACAATGAGCAGTTCTTC